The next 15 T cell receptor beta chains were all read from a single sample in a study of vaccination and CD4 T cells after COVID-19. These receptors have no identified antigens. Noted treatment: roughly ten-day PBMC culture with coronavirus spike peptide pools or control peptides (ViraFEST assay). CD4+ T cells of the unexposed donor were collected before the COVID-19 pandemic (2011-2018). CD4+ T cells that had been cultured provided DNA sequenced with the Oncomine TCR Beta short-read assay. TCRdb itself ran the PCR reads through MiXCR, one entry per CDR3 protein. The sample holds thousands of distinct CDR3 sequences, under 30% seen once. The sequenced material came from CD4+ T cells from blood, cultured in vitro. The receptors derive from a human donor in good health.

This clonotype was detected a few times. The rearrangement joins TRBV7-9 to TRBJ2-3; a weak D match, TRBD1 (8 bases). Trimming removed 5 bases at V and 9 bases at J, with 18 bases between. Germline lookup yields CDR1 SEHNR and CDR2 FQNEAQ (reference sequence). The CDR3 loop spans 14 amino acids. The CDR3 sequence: CASSLLGQGGTQYF. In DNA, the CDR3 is TGTGCCAGCAGCCTCCTCGGACAGGGAGGGACGCAGTATTTT.

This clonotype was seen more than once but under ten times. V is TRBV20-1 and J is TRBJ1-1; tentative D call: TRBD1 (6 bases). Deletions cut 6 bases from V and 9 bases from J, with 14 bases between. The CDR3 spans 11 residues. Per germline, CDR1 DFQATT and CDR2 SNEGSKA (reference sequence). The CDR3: CSANRDNQAFF. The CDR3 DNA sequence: TGCAGTGCCAATCGGGACAATCAAGCTTTCTTT.

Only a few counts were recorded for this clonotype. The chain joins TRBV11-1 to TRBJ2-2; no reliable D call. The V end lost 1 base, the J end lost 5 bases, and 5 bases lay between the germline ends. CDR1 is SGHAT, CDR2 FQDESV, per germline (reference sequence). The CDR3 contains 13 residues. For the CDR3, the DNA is TGTGCCAGCAGCTTAGGAGTAACCGGGGAGCTGTTTTTT. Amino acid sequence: CASSLGVTGELFF.

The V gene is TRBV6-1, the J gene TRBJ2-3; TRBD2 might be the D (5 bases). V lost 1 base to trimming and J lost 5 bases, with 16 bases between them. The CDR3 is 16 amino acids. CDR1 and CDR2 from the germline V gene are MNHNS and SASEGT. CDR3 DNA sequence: TGTGCCAGCAGTGAAGATTCGGGGAGATTTGGAGATACGCAGTATTTT. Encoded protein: CASSEDSGRFGDTQYF.

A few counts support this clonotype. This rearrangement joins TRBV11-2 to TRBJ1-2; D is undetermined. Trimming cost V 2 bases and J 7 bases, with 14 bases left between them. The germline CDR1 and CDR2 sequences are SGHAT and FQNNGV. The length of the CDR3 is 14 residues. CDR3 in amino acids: CASSLLSGSRGYTF. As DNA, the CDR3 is TGTGCCAGCAGCTTATTATCGGGCTCTCGTGGCTACACCTTC.

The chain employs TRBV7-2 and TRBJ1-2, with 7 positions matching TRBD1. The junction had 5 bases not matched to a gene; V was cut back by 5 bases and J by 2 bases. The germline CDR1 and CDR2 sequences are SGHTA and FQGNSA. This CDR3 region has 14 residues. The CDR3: CASSPRQGNYGYTF. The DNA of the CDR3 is TGTGCCAGCAGCCCGAGACAGGGCAACTATGGCTACACCTTC.

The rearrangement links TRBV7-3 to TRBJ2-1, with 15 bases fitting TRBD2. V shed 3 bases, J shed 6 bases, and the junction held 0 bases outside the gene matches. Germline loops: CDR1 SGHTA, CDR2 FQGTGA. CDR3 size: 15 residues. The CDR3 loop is CASSLGLAGGNEQFF. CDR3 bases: TGTGCCAGCAGCTTGGGACTAGCGGGGGGCAATGAGCAGTTCTTC.

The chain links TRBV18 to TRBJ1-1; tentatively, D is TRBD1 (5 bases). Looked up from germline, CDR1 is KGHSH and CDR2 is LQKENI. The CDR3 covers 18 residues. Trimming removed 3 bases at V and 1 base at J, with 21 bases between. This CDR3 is CASSPMDGGSGTNTEAFF. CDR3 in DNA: TGTGCCAGCTCACCGATGGACGGCGGGAGTGGGACGAACACTGAAGCTTTCTTT.

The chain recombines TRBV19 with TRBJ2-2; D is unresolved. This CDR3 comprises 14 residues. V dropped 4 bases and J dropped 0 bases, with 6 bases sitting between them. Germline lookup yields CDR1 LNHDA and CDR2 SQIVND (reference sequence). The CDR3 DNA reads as TGTGCCAGTAGTAGACACTCGAACACCGGGGAGCTGTTTTTT. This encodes CASSRHSNTGELFF. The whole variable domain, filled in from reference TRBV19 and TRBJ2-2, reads DGGITQSPKYLFRKEGQNVTLSCEQNLNHDAMYWYRQDPGQGLRLIYYSQIVNDFQKGDIAEGYSVSREKKESFPLTVTSAQKNPTAFYLCASSRHSNTGELFFGEGSRLTVL.

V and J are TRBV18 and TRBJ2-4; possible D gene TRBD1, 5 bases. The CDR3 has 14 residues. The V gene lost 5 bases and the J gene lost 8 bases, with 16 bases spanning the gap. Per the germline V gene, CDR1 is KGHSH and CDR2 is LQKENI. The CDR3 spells CASSISGFWDIQYF. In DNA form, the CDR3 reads TGTGCCAGCTCAATCTCAGGGTTTTGGGACATTCAGTACTTC.

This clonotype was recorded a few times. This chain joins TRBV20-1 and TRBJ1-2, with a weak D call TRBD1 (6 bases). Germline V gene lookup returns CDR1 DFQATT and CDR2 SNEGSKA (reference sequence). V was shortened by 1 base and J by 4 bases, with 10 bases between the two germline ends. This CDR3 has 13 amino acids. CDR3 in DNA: TGCAGTGCTAGAGGGGTACAGGGCTATGGCTACACCTTC. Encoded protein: CSARGVQGYGYTF.

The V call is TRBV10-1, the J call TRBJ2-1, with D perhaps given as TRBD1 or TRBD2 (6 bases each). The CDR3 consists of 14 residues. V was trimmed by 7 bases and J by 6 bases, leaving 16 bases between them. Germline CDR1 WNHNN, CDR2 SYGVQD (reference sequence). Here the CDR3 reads CASNGGQGINEQFF. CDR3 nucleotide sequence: TGCGCCAGCAACGGAGGGCAGGGGATCAATGAGCAGTTCTTC.

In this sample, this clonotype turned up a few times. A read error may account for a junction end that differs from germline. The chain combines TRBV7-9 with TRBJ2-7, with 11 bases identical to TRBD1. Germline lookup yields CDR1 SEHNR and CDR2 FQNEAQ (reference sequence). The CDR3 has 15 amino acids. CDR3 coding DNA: TGTGCCAGCAGCTTAGGGGGCCATTACCGGGACAGGGGGATCTTC. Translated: CASSLGGHYRDRGIF.

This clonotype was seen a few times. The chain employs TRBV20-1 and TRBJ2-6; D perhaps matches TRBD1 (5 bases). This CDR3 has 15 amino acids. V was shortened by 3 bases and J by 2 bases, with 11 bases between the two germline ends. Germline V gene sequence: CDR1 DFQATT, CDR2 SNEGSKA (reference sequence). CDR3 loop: CSARVTGAGANVLTF. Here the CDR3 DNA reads TGCAGTGCTAGGGTTACAGGTGCTGGGGCCAACGTCCTGACTTTC.

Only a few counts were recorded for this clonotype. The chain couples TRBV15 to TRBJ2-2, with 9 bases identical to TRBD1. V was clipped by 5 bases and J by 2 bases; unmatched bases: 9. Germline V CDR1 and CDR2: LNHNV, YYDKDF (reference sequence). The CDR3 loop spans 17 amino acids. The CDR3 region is CATSFVPGQGNTGELFF. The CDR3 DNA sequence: TGTGCCACCAGCTTCGTCCCGGGACAGGGAAACACCGGGGAGCTGTTTTTT.